A selection of T cell receptor beta chains follows, all from one sample in a study of blood T cell repertoires in COVID-19. Profiling relied on immunoSEQ multiplex PCR, and the TCRdb table lists in-frame clones only, not all of them. This sample has tens of thousands of clones; roughly 87% occur once, and the top ten carry less than 8%. Material: peripheral blood. All receptors come from a man aged 55-75 years with active COVID-19. The CDR3 runs from the conserved cysteine through the conserved F or W. The order of the fields is CDR3 DNA, CDR3 protein, clone size, D gene, V gene, J gene. D genes are given only for firm matches. The listing skips clone size in some rows; elsewhere it reads once, few, many or a size class.

TGTGCCAGCAGCTTGGACAGGGGAAAAGAGACCCAGTACTTC	CASSLDRGKETQYF	.	TRBD1	TRBV5-4	TRBJ2-5
TGTGCCAGCAGTTTATCGGGCAGGGGGCGAGAGACCCAGTACTTC	CASSLSGRGRETQYF	once	TRBD1	TRBV27	TRBJ2-5
TGTGCCAGCACCGTCACCGGGACAGAAGCTTTCTTT	CASTVTGTEAFF	.	.	TRBV6-6	TRBJ1-1
TGTGCCAGCTCAGCACAGGAGGGATTTTCCACCGGGGAGCTGTTTTTT	CASSAQEGFSTGELFF	few	.	TRBV18	TRBJ2-2
TGTGCCAGCAGTGCAAGCAGGGCCCGCCGAAGGGAGCAGTACTTC	CASSASRARRREQYF	.	.	TRBV27	TRBJ2-7
TGCAGCGTTGAAAAGGGGACAGGGGGAGGCTACGAGCAGTACTTC	CSVEKGTGGGYEQYF	.	TRBD1	TRBV29-1	TRBJ2-7
TGTGCCAGCAGCTCACCGGGAGATGAGACCCAGTACTTC	CASSSPGDETQYF	.	.	TRBV6-5	TRBJ2-5
TGTGCCATTCGGGGGGGCACAGATACGCAGTATTTT	CAIRGGTDTQYF	.	TRBD2	TRBV12-3/TRBV12-4	TRBJ2-3
TGTGCCAGCAGGAAGACTAGCGGGGTCTCCTACAATGAGCAGTTCTTC	CASRKTSGVSYNEQFF	.	TRBD2	TRBV2	TRBJ2-1
TGTGCCAGCAGAAACACAATCCCGGGACAGGGAGAGTTAACCCTCCACTTT	CASRNTIPGQGELTLHF	.	TRBD1	TRBV7-9	TRBJ1-6
TGTGCCTGGAGTGCAGGGTTCAAAGACGAGCAGTACTTC	CAWSAGFKDEQYF	.	.	TRBV30	TRBJ2-7
TGTGCCAGCAACTTCATGGACAGGGACTATGGCTACACCTTC	CASNFMDRDYGYTF	.	TRBD1	TRBV5-6	TRBJ1-2
TGTGCCAGCAGCATCGGGGGGGCCGAACAAGAGACCCAGTACTTC	CASSIGGAEQETQYF	.	TRBD2	TRBV7-2	TRBJ2-5
TGTGCCAGCAGCTTATTAGGAGGGAGCAGCACAGATACGCAGTATTTT	CASSLLGGSSTDTQYF	.	.	TRBV7-2	TRBJ2-3
TGTGCCAGCAGCCAAGTAGGGACTAGCGGGAAGGATGAGCAGTTCTTC	CASSQVGTSGKDEQFF	.	TRBD2	TRBV3-1/TRBV3-2	TRBJ2-1
TGTGCCAGCAGCTTAGAATCGAGCTCCTACAATGAGCAGTTCTTC	CASSLESSSYNEQFF	.	.	TRBV5-4	TRBJ2-1
TGTGCCATCAGCTCGACGGGCCAAGAGACCCAGTACTTC	CAISSTGQETQYF	.	.	TRBV10-3	TRBJ2-5
TGTGCCAGCAGTGGTAGTGACAGGGGGAAGACTGAAGCTTTCTTT	CASSGSDRGKTEAFF	.	TRBD1	TRBV28	TRBJ1-1
TGCGCCAGCAGCTTGGAGGGACAGGGGAACGAGCAGTACTTC	CASSLEGQGNEQYF	.	TRBD1	TRBV5-1	TRBJ2-7
TGTGCCAGCAGTTTACACAGGGGGGATTCACCCCTCCACTTT	CASSLHRGDSPLHF	.	TRBD1	TRBV28	TRBJ1-6
TGTGCCAGCAGCCAATTGAGGACCATATATTTT	CASSQLRTIYF	few	.	TRBV3-1/TRBV3-2	TRBJ1-3
TGCGCCAGCAGCCCGAGGGTTCCCCCTTTGTTCTTC	CASSPRVPPLFF	few	.	TRBV5-1	TRBJ2-1
TGCGCCAGCAGCCAAGAACTAGCGGGGGCCTCCTACGAGCAGTACTTC	CASSQELAGASYEQYF	few	TRBD2	TRBV4-1	TRBJ2-7
TGTGCCAGCAGTGCCTCGGGGGGGGGCGAGCAGTACTTC	CASSASGGGEQYF	.	TRBD2	TRBV6-6	TRBJ2-7
TGTGCCAGTAGGACTAGCGGGGGAACAGATACGCAGTATTTT	CASRTSGGTDTQYF	few	TRBD2	TRBV19	TRBJ2-3
TGTGCCAGCAGCTTAGCGTACATGAACACTGAAGCTTTCTTT	CASSLAYMNTEAFF	.	.	TRBV7-2	TRBJ1-1
TGTGCCAGTAGTACGGACGGGGAGAATGAAAAACTGTTTTTT	CASSTDGENEKLFF	.	.	TRBV19	TRBJ1-4
TGTGCCAGCAGTTACGGTGGGACTGGTATACAAGAGCAGTACTTC	CASSYGGTGIQEQYF	.	.	TRBV6-5	TRBJ2-7
TGTGCCAGCAGCTCCCCTAGCACAGATACGCAGTATTTT	CASSSPSTDTQYF	.	.	TRBV7-2	TRBJ2-3
TGTGCCAGCAGTGAAGCGCTTCTGACAGGGAGCTTTCCGATTTGGCGCTATGGCTACACCTTC	CASSEALLTGSFPIWRYGYTF	.	TRBD1	TRBV2	TRBJ1-2
TGTGCCAGCAGTTACAGACACAACGAAGAAGCTTTCTTT	CASSYRHNEEAFF	few	.	TRBV6-5	TRBJ1-1
TGTGCCAGCAGCTTAGCCCTAGCGGGAGGGACCTACGAGCAGTACTTC	CASSLALAGGTYEQYF	once	TRBD2	TRBV7-2	TRBJ2-7
TGTGCCAGCAGCTCCGTCCGACCGGGAAGAGAGACCCAGTACTTC	CASSSVRPGRETQYF	.	.	TRBV5-4	TRBJ2-5
TGCGCCAGCAGCTTGGACCCAGGGATGAACACTGAAGCTTTCTTT	CASSLDPGMNTEAFF	.	.	TRBV5-1	TRBJ1-1
TGTGCCAGCTCACCAGACAGGGCACTCACTGAAGCTTTCTTT	CASSPDRALTEAFF	.	TRBD1	TRBV18	TRBJ1-1
TGCGCCAGCAGCTTAGACAGTCCCGCCTCTGGAAACACCATATATTTT	CASSLDSPASGNTIYF	.	.	TRBV5-1	TRBJ1-3
TGCGCCAGCAGCTTACCGGACAGAAATGAGCAGTACTTC	CASSLPDRNEQYF	.	.	TRBV5-1	TRBJ2-7
TGTGCCAGCCTTACCGGGGGGTCGACCTACGAGCAGTACTTC	CASLTGGSTYEQYF	.	TRBD2	TRBV6-6	TRBJ2-7
TGTGCCAGCACCCCGGCGGGCTCCTACGAGCAGTACTTC	CASTPAGSYEQYF	few	.	TRBV2	TRBJ2-7
TGTGCCAGCATCCCACAGAGCTCCTACAATGAGCAGTTCTTC	CASIPQSSYNEQFF	once	.	TRBV7-2	TRBJ2-1
TGTGCCAGCAGCCTGACAGGGACCAATCAGCCCCAGCATTTT	CASSLTGTNQPQHF	.	TRBD1	TRBV5-8	TRBJ1-5
TGTGCCAGTAGTATCACCGGGACAGGGGTGGGGCCCCAGCATTTT	CASSITGTGVGPQHF	.	TRBD1	TRBV19	TRBJ1-5
TGTGCCTGGGAGGGACTAGCGGGACCAGAGACCCAGTACTTC	CAWEGLAGPETQYF	once	TRBD2	TRBV30	TRBJ2-5
TGTGCCAGTGGACGGACAGGGGCCTCTGGAAACACCATATATTTT	CASGRTGASGNTIYF	.	TRBD1	TRBV19	TRBJ1-3
TGTGCCAGTAGCGTACAGGGGGGGGTGTTTGAAGCTTTCTTT	CASSVQGGVFEAFF	.	TRBD1	TRBV19	TRBJ1-1
TGTGCCAGCAGTGACGGGACAGGGCGAGCCCAGCCCCAGCATTTT	CASSDGTGRAQPQHF	.	TRBD1	TRBV6-1	TRBJ1-5
TGTGCCAGCAGCGTAGTCCCTGCGGTCGGTGGCTACACCTTC	CASSVVPAVGGYTF	.	.	TRBV9	TRBJ1-2
TGTGCCAGCAGCTCCCGAGGCCAGAACACTGAAGCTTTCTTT	CASSSRGQNTEAFF	.	.	TRBV28	TRBJ1-1